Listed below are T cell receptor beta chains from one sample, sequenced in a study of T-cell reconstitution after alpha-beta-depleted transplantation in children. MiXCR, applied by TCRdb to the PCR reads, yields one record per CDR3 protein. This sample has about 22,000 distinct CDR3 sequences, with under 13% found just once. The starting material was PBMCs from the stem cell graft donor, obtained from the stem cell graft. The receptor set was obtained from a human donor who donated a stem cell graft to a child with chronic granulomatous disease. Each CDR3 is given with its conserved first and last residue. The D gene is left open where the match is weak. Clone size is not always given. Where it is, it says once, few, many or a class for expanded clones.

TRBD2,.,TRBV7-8,CASSTGAGELNNEQFF
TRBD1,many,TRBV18,CASSPPTGGLYGYTF
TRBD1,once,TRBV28,CASSVDRGTGNTIYF